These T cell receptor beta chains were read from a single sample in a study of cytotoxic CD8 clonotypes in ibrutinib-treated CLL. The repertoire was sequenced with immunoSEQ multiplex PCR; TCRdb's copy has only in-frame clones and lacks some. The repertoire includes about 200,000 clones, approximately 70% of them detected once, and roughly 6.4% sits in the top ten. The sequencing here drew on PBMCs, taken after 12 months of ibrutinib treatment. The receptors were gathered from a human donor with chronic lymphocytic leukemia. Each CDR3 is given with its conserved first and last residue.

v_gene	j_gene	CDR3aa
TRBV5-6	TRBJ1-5	CASSLRQGSMAQHF
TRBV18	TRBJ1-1	CASSPIGQGARATEAFF
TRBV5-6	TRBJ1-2	CASSPGTVYYGYTF
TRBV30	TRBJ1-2	CAWNRAGGYTF
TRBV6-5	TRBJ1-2	CATRAGNYGYTF
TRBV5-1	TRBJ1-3	CASSRGDTANSGNTIYF
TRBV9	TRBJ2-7	CASSVALYDYEQYF
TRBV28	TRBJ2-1	CASSTPGTSINEQFF
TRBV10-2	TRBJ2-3	CASSDFGSTDTQYF
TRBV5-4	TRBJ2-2	CASSKTSGDGELFF
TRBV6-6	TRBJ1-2	CASSYSGGPNYGYTF
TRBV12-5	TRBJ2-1	CASGFGDGVNEQFF
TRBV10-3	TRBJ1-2	CAISVGVYGYTF
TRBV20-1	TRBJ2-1	CSAVEYEQFF
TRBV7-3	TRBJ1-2	CASSDFRQGARSGYTF
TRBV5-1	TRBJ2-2	CASSYQGTGELFF
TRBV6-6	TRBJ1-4	CASSYSTGGIEKLFF
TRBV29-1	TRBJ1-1	CSVAGIRTEAFF
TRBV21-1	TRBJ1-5	CASSKSLEGKEVCSNQPQHF
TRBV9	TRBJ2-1	CASSVVAGGPSRNEQFF
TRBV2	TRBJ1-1	CASSERPGQNTEAFF
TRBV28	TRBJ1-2	CAGAEGLNFRGGYTF
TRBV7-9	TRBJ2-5	CASSLSGTQETQYF
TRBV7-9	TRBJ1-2	CASSFTGDDGYTF
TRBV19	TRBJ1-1	CASSAGRMNTEAFF
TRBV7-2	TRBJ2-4	CASSHEAKNIQYF
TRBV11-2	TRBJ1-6	CASIRGESSYNSPLHF
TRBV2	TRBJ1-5	CASRTAGTGITGNQPQHF
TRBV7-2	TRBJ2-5	CASSLVGRGETQYF
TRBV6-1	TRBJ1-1	CASTGGPNTEAFF
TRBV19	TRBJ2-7	CASSTGRGFLYEQYF
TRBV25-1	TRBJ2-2	CASSEHPSGVNTGELFF
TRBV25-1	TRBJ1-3	CASSGDSFSGNTIYF
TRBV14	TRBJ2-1	CASSQVPRRVAGEQFF
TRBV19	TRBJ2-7	CASSGTGYEQYF
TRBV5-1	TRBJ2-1	CASSGGSGTGDEQFF
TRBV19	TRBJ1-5	CASSDSGPTGQPQHF
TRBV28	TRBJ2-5	CASSFVSTGANRETQYF
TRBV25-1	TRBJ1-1	CASNMNTEAFF
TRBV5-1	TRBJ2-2	CASSTTGTGNTGELFF
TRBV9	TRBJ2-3	CASSPHGLALADTQYF
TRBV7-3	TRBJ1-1	CASSLGSYTEAFF
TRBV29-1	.	CSVGQGGVEQYF
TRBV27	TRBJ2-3	CASSPAKRQDTQYF
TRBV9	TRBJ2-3	CASSGIAGTREGQYF
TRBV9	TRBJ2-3	CASSVDGGAGGFTDTQYF
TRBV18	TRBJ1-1	CASSPYRGLHFF
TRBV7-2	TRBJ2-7	CASSLGGLASYEQYF
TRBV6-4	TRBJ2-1	CASSPAGEVGEQFF
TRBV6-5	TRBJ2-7	CASSYPGGRSYEQYF